Below are 26 T cell receptor beta chains sequenced from a single sample in a study of cytomegalovirus exposure and HLA in healthy donors. The PCR had 60 Vbeta and 13 Jbeta primers. Produced via immunoSEQ multiplex PCR; TCRdb's table is partial and in-frame only. Here the sample spans about 82,000 clones, roughly 61% being singletons. The sequencing input was PBMCs. The receptors originated from a woman aged 40 to 50 in good health and CMV-seropositive.

This clone occurred once. The J gene is TRBJ1-1, the V gene TRBV5-8, with 9 bases identical to TRBD1. The CDR3 length is 17 residues. Germline values: CDR1 SGHTS, CDR2 YDEGEE. Trimming at V came to 4 bases and at J to 1 base, leaving 11 bases not matched to a gene. The CDR3 spells CASSSRLSGQGNTEAFF. For the CDR3, the DNA is TGTGCCAGCAGCAGCCGTTTATCGGGACAGGGGAACACTGAAGCTTTCTTT. The full variable domain, rest sourced from reference TRBV5-8 and TRBJ1-1, is EAGVTQSPTHLIKTRGQQATLRCSPISGHTSVYWYQQALGLGLQFLLWYDEGEERNRGNFPPRFSGRQFPNYSSELNVNALELEDSALYLCASSSRLSGQGNTEAFFGQGTRLTVV.

The gene calls are TRBV29-1 and TRBJ1-1, with TRBD1 matching 7 bases. Per the germline V gene, CDR1 is SQVTM and CDR2 is ANQGSEA. This CDR3 is built from 14 residues. The J segment lost 4 bases and the V segment lost 7 bases, leaving 12 bases of the junction unmatched. This chain's CDR3 is CSALPDRDATEAFF. CDR3 bases: TGCAGCGCCCTGCCCGACAGGGACGCCACTGAAGCTTTCTTT. Full variable domain (missing parts from reference TRBV29-1 and TRBJ1-1): SAVISQKPSRDICQRGTSLTIQCQVDSQVTMMFWYRQQPGQSLTLIATANQGSEATYESGFVIDKFPISRPNLTFSTLTVSNMSPEDSSIYLCSALPDRDATEAFFGQGTRLTVV.

This clone was counted only a few times. The chain has TRBV4-3 and TRBJ2-1; TRBD2 agrees at 10 bases. The CDR3 sequence is 17 residues long. V trimming: 1 base; J trimming: 3 bases; junction bases outside the gene matches: 6. In germline, CDR1 is LGHNA, CDR2 YSLEER. The CDR3 sequence: CASSQAPLAGGYNEQFF. The DNA of the CDR3 is TGCGCCAGCAGCCAAGCCCCCTTAGCGGGAGGCTACAATGAGCAGTTCTTC.

V is TRBV23-1 and J is TRBJ1-2; 7 bases are a match to TRBD1. Being an ORF, TRBV23-1 has a function that is uncertain. Trimming took 8 bases from V and 2 from J; bases not matched to a gene: 8. There are 14 residues in the CDR3. DNA of the CDR3: TGCGCCAGCTGCTGGACAGGACAAAACTATGGCTACACCTTC. It codes for CASCWTGQNYGYTF.

V is TRBV7-8 and J is TRBJ1-1; 8 bases line up with TRBD1. This CDR3 is built from 16 residues. In germline, CDR1 is SGHVS, CDR2 FQNEAQ. Trimming removed 3 bases from V and 4 bases from J; junction bases left unmatched: 10. The CDR3 coding sequence is TGTGCCAGCAGCTTCCTTACAGGGGGATTCGGCACTGAAGCTTTCTTT. Its protein is CASSFLTGGFGTEAFF.

The chain combines TRBV6-4 with TRBJ2-5; tentatively, D is TRBD1 (5 bases). CDR3 length equals 14 residues. The V and J ends lost 3 bases and 3 bases respectively, with 11 bases between them. CDR1 MRHNA and CDR2 SNTAGT come from the germline V gene. CDR3 bases: TGTGCCAGCAGTGATGACAGTAAAGAAGAGACCCAGTACTTC. Translated: CASSDDSKEETQYF.

This clone was recorded a few times. The V call is TRBV28, the J call TRBJ2-7; tentative D call: TRBD2 (6 bases). The CDR3 sequence is 14 residues long. Germline V gene data show CDR1 as MDHEN and CDR2 as SYDVKM. V lost 5 bases and J 11 bases, leaving 22 bases between the germline ends. The CDR3 DNA reads as TGTGCCAGCAGTCCCCTCTTTGGAGACCGGGGGAAGTACTTC. Protein sequence: CASSPLFGDRGKYF.

This chain connects TRBV27 to TRBJ1-2, with D possibly matching TRBD1 (6 bases). This CDR3 region has 12 residues. Germline CDR1 reads MNHEY; CDR2 reads SMNVEV (reference sequence). V dropped 8 bases and J dropped 6 bases, with 13 bases sitting between them. This CDR3 reads CASARAGDGYTF. CDR3 in DNA: TGTGCCAGCGCCCGGGCAGGGGATGGCTACACCTTC.

This chain links TRBV30 with TRBJ1-1, with D possibly matching TRBD1 (5 bases). Germline V CDR1 and CDR2: GTSNPN, SVGIG (reference sequence). CDR3 length: 14 residues. The germline V and J ends were trimmed by 2 bases and 1 base, with 11 bases remaining between them. CDR3 amino acids: CAWSPRTTNTEAFF. In DNA form, the CDR3 reads TGTGCCTGGAGTCCCCGGACAACGAACACTGAAGCTTTCTTT. Filled out from reference TRBV30 and TRBJ1-1, the complete variable domain reads SQTIHQWPATLVQPVGSPLSLECTVEGTSNPNLYWYRQAAGRGLQLLFYSVGIGQISSEVPQNLSASRPQDRQFILSSKKLLLSDSGFYLCAWSPRTTNTEAFFGQGTRLTVV.

The V call is TRBV9, the J call TRBJ2-1; TRBD2 is a possible D gene (6 bases). CDR1 is SGDLS, CDR2 YYNGEE, per germline. The CDR3 contains 15 residues. V shed 4 bases and J shed 3 bases, with 14 bases lying between them. The DNA of the CDR3 is TGTGCCAGCAGCCCCCGGGACTCCTACTACAATGAGCAGTTCTTC. It yields the protein CASSPRDSYYNEQFF. Combining the CDR3 with reference TRBV9 and TRBJ2-1 gives the whole variable domain DSGVTQTPKHLITATGQRVTLRCSPRSGDLSVYWYQQSLDQGLQFLIQYYNGEERAKGNILERFSAQQFPDLHSELNLSSLELGDSALYFCASSPRDSYYNEQFFGPGTRLTVL.

The rearrangement links TRBV2 to TRBJ1-2; D remains unclear. Trimming shortened V by 3 bases and J by 3 bases, and 8 bases separated the two germline ends. Germline V gene lookup returns CDR1 SNHLY and CDR2 FYNNEI. CDR3 length: 13 amino acids. CDR3 nucleotides: TGTGCCAGCAGTGAGAGCCGGTACTATGGCTACACCTTC. This sequence encodes CASSESRYYGYTF.

This chain uses TRBV4-2 with TRBJ2-3; 14 bases align to TRBD2. The trim removed 0 bases at V and 4 bases at J, leaving 6 bases unmatched. The CDR3 extends over 18 amino acids. The germline gives CDR1 LGHNA, CDR2 YNFKEQ. The CDR3 spells CASSQETSGRGRADTQYF. The CDR3 coding sequence is TGTGCCAGCAGCCAAGAGACTAGCGGGAGGGGTAGGGCAGATACGCAGTATTTT.

This chain connects TRBV28 to TRBJ1-2; D is possibly TRBD1 (5 bases). The length of the CDR3 is 11 residues. Germline-derived CDR1 and CDR2 are MDHEN and SYDVKM. Trimming took 4 bases from V and 13 from J, leaving 13 bases between them. The chain's CDR3 is CASSYLGVPTF. The CDR3 DNA sequence: TGTGCCAGCAGTTACTTAGGGGTTCCCACCTTC.

This clone was observed a handful of times. The J gene is TRBJ1-1, the V gene TRBV6-5, with D tentatively TRBD1 (6 bases). CDR1 and CDR2 (germline): MNHEY, SVGAGI. This CDR3 is 12 amino acids long. The V and J ends lost 0 bases and 8 bases respectively, with 7 bases between them. As DNA, the CDR3 is TGTGCCAGCAGTTACTCCACAGGGGAAGCTTTCTTT. Amino acid sequence: CASSYSTGEAFF.

The CDR3 spells CAISGALQGNTEAFF. For the CDR3, the DNA is TGTGCCATCAGTGGGGCCTTACAGGGGAACACTGAAGCTTTCTTT. V and J are TRBV10-3 and TRBJ1-1, with a tentative D call TRBD1 (6 bases). Trimming removed 4 bases from V and 1 base from J, with 13 bases in between. The CDR3 spans 15 residues. Germline V gives CDR1 ENHRY, CDR2 SYGVKD.

V usage is TRBV7-8 and J usage is TRBJ1-2; no clear D. The CDR3 sequence is 14 residues long. CDR1 SGHVS and CDR2 FQNEAQ come from the germline V gene. Trimming stripped 1 base from V and 1 base from J, with 7 bases between. CDR3 in DNA: TGTGCCAGCAGCTTAGACAGCTATAACTATGGCTACACCTTC. It is translated as CASSLDSYNYGYTF.

This chain uses TRBV2 with TRBJ2-7, with 14 bases identical to TRBD2. Germline V gene sequence: CDR1 SNHLY, CDR2 FYNNEI. The CDR3 length is 14 residues. J gave up 6 bases and V 6 bases, and 4 bases lay outside the gene matches. The CDR3 region is CASRGLAGVGEQYF. CDR3 nucleotide sequence: TGTGCCAGCAGGGGACTAGCGGGAGTGGGCGAGCAGTACTTC. Full variable domain (outside the CDR3, taken from reference TRBV2 and TRBJ2-7): EPEVTQTPSHQVTQMGQEVILRCVPISNHLYFYWYRQILGQKVEFLVSFYNNEISEKSEIFDDQFSVERPDGSNFTLKIRSTKLEDSAMYFCASRGLAGVGEQYFGPGTRLTVT.

The chain links TRBV28 to TRBJ2-3, with 7 bases identical to TRBD1. Germline V CDR1 and CDR2: MDHEN, SYDVKM. Trimming removed 6 bases from V and 2 bases from J; junction bases left unmatched: 11. The CDR3 extends over 16 amino acids. CDR3 sequence (DNA): TGTGCCAGCAGCCCCAACAGGGGCCGCCCCACAGATACGCAGTATTTT. Translation gives CASSPNRGRPTDTQYF.

The chain couples TRBV2 to TRBJ2-7; TRBD1 is a possible D gene (7 bases). Germline CDR1 and CDR2: SNHLY and FYNNEI. With 8 bases removed from V and 0 bases from J, the gap between germline ends came to 11 bases. CDR3 size: 13 residues. CDR3 bases: TGTGCCAGCCGGAGGGACAGCTCCTACGAGCAGTACTTC. Translated, it gives CASRRDSSYEQYF.

This chain connects TRBV10-3 to TRBJ1-6, with D unclear. Trimming took 2 bases from V and 10 from J, leaving 6 bases between them. The CDR3 consists of 12 residues. Germline CDR1 is ENHRY and CDR2 is SYGVKD. CDR3 sequence: CAISEGPSPLHF. The CDR3 nucleotides are TGTGCCATCAGTGAGGGGCCATCACCCCTCCACTTT.

The chain recombines TRBV19 with TRBJ1-2; TRBD1 is a possible D gene (5 bases). V was trimmed by 4 bases and J by 8 bases, leaving 8 bases between them. The V gene's germline CDR1 is LNHDA and CDR2 SQIVND (reference sequence). This CDR3 has 11 residues. CDR3 residues: CASSTTGGYTF. The DNA of the CDR3 is TGTGCCAGTAGTACTACAGGAGGCTACACCTTC. Based on the CDR3 plus reference TRBV19 and TRBJ1-2, the full variable domain is DGGITQSPKYLFRKEGQNVTLSCEQNLNHDAMYWYRQDPGQGLRLIYYSQIVNDFQKGDIAEGYSVSREKKESFPLTVTSAQKNPTAFYLCASSTTGGYTFGSGTRLTVV.

This clone occurred a few times. This chain uses TRBV5-1 with TRBJ2-3, with 11 bases fitting TRBD2. Germline CDR1 reads SGHRS; CDR2 reads YFSETQ. V trimming: 4 bases; J trimming: 5 bases; junction bases outside the gene matches: 9. This CDR3 is 16 amino acids long. The CDR3 sequence is CASSRGTSGRVDTQYF. CDR3 coding DNA: TGCGCCAGCAGCCGCGGGACTAGCGGAAGAGTAGATACGCAGTATTTT. Together with reference TRBV5-1 and TRBJ2-3, the CDR3 gives the full variable domain: KAGVTQTPRYLIKTRGQQVTLSCSPISGHRSVSWYQQTPGQGLQFLFEYFSETQRNKGNFPGRFSGRQFSNSRSEMNVSTLELGDSALYLCASSRGTSGRVDTQYFGPGTRLTVL.

The gene calls are TRBV5-4 and TRBJ2-2; weak D call: TRBD2 (6 bases). Germline V CDR1 and CDR2: SGHNT, YYREEE (reference sequence). This CDR3 is built from 15 residues. V was cut by 0 bases and J by 2 bases, with 8 bases left in between. The CDR3 here is CASSLAGGNTGELFF. The CDR3 coding sequence is TGTGCCAGCAGCTTGGCCGGGGGAAACACCGGGGAGCTGTTTTTT.

This chain links TRBV29-1 with TRBJ2-5, with D maybe TRBD2 (5 bases). The length of the CDR3 is 13 residues. V lost 3 bases, J lost 5 bases, and 13 bases lay in between. CDR1 and CDR2 (germline): SQVTM, ANQGSEA. DNA of the CDR3: TGCAGCGTTGATAAGGGAGCGAGGGAGACCCAGTACTTC. This codes for CSVDKGARETQYF.

The V call is TRBV5-1, the J call TRBJ2-5; TRBD2 matches at 7 bases. The junction had 14 bases not matched to a gene; V was cut back by 2 bases and J by 4 bases. CDR1 is SGHRS and CDR2 is YFSETQ in the germline V gene. The CDR3 sequence is 17 residues long. The DNA of the CDR3 is TGCGCCAGCAGCTTCGGGGGGAGTCCCGGACTGGGAGAGACCCAGTACTTC. Protein: CASSFGGSPGLGETQYF.

This chain links TRBV2 with TRBJ1-1, with a possible D match to TRBD1 (6 bases). The CDR3 is 14 amino acids. The V and J ends lost 5 bases and 3 bases respectively, with 13 bases between them. Germline assignment: CDR1 SNHLY and CDR2 FYNNEI. CDR3 amino acids: CASSLTGKDTEAFF. CDR3 DNA sequence: TGTGCCAGCAGTTTAACAGGGAAGGACACTGAAGCTTTCTTT.